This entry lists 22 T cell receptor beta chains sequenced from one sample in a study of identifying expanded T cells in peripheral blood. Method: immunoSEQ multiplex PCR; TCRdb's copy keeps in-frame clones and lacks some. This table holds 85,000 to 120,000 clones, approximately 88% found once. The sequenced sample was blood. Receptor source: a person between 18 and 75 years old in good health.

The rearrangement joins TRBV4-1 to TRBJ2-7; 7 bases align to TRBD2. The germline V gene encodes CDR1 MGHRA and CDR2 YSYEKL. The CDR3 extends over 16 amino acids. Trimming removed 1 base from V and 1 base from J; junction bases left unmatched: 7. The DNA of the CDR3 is TGCGCCAGCAGCCAAGGGGGGAGGGGTGGTTCCTACGAGCAGTACTTC. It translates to CASSQGGRGGSYEQYF.

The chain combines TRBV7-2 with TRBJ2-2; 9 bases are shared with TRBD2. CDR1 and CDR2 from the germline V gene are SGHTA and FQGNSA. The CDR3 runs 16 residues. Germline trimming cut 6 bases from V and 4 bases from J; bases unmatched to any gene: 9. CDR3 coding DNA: TGTGCCAGCAGATATAGCGGGGGAGGGAGCACCGGGGAGCTGTTTTTT. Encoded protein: CASRYSGGGSTGELFF.

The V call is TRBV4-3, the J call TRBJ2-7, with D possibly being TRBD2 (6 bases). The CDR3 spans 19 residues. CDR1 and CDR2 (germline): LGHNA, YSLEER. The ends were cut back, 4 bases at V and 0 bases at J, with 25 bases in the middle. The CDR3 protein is CASSLRGRGPSDSSYEQYF. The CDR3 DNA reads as TGCGCCAGCAGCCTCCGTGGGCGGGGACCCAGCGATAGCTCCTACGAGCAGTACTTC.

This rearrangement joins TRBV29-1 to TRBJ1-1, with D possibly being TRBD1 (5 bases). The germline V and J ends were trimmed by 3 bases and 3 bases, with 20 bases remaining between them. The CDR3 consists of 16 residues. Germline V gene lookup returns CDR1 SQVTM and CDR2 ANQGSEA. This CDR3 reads CSVDPGTGRKDTEAFF. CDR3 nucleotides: TGCAGCGTTGATCCCGGGACGGGACGGAAAGACACTGAAGCTTTCTTT.

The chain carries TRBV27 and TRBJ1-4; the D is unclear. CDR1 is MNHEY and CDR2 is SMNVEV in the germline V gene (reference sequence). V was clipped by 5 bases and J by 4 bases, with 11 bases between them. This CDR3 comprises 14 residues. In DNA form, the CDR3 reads TGTGCCAGCAGTCTTCCGGGTCGTAATGAAAAACTGTTTTTT. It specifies CASSLPGRNEKLFF.

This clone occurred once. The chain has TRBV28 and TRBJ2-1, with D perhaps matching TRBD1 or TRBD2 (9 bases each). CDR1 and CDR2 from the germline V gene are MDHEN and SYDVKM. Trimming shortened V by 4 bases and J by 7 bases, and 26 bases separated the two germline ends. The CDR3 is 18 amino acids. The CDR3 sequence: CASSSPAGGDRVVNEQFF. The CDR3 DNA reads TGTGCCAGCAGTTCCCCTGCGGGAGGGGACAGGGTAGTGAATGAGCAGTTCTTC. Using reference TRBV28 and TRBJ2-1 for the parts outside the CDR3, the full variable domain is DVKVTQSSRYLVKRTGEKVFLECVQDMDHENMFWYRQDPGLGLRLIYFSYDVKMKEKGDIPEGYSVSREKKERFSLILESASTNQTSMYLCASSSPAGGDRVVNEQFFGPGTRLTVL.

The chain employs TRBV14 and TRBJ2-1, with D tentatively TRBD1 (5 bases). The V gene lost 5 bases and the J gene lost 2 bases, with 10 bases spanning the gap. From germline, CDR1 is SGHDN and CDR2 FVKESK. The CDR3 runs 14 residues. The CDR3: CASSGAAPYNEQFF. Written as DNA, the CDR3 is TGTGCCAGCAGCGGGGCCGCCCCCTACAATGAGCAGTTCTTC.

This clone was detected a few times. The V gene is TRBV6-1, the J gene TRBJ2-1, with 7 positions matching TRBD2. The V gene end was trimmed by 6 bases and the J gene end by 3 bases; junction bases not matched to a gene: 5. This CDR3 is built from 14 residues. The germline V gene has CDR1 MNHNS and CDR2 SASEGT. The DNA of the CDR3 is TGTGCCAGCAGGAAGACTAGCATCTACAATGAGCAGTTCTTC. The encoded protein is CASRKTSIYNEQFF.

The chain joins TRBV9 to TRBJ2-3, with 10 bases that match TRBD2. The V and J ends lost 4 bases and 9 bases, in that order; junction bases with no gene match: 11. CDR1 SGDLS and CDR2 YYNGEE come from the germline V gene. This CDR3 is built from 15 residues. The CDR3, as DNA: TGTGCCAGCAGCTTCCTGCTAGCGGGGGAGGAGACGCAGTATTTT. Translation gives CASSFLLAGEETQYF.

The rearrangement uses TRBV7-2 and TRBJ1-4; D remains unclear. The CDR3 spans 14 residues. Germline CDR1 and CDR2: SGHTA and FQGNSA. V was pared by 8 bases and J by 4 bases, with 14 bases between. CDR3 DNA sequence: TGTGCCAGCTCATTTACCGCCATTAATGAAAAACTGTTTTTT. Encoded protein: CASSFTAINEKLFF.

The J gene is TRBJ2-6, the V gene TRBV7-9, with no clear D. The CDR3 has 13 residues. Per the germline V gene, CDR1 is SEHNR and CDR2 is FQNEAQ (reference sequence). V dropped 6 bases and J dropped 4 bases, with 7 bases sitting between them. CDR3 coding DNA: TGTGCCAGCAGATCGACCGGGGCCAACGTCCTGACTTTC. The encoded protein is CASRSTGANVLTF.

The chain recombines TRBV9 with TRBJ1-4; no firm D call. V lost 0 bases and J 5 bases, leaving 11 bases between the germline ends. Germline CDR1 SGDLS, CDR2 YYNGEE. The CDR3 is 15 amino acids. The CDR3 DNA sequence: TGTGCCAGCAGCGTAGATAAGGGTCTGAATGAAAAACTGTTTTTT. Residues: CASSVDKGLNEKLFF.

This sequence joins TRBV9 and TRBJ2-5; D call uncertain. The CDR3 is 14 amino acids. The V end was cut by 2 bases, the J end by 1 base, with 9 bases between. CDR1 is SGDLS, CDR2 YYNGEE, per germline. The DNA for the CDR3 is TGTGCCAGCAGCGTCGATCAAACCCAAGAGACCCAGTACTTC. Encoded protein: CASSVDQTQETQYF.

CDR3 in amino acids: CASSFMTGENGYTF. As DNA, the CDR3 is TGCGCCAGCAGCTTCATGACAGGGGAAAATGGCTACACCTTC. The rearrangement uses TRBV5-1 and TRBJ1-2; TRBD1 matches 8 bases. The CDR3 loop spans 14 amino acids. The V segment lost 2 bases and the J segment 6 bases; nucleotides outside the gene matches: 6. Germline V CDR1 and CDR2: SGHRS, YFSETQ.

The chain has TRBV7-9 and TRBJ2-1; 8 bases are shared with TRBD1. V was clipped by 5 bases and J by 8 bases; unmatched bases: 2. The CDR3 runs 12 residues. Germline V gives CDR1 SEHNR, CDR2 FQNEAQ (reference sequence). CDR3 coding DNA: TGTGCCAGCAGCCCAGGGGGCCATGAGCAGTTCTTC. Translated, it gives CASSPGGHEQFF.

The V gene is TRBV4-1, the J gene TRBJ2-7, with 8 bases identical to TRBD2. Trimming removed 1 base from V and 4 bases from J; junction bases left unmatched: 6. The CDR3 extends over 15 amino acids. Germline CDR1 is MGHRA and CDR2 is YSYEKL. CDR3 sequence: CASSQAAGETYEQYF. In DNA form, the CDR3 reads TGCGCCAGCAGCCAAGCAGCGGGAGAAACATACGAGCAGTACTTC.

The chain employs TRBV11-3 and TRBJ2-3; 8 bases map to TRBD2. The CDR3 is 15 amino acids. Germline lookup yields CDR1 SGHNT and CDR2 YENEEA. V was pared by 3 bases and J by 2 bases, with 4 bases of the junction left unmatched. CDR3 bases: TGTGCCAGCAGCTTCTCGGGGGGGTCCACAGATACGCAGTATTTT. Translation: CASSFSGGSTDTQYF.

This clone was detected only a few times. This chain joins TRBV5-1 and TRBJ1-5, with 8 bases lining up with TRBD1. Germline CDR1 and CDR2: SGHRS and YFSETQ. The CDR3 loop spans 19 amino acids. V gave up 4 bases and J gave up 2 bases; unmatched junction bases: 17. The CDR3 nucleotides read TGCGCCAGCAGCCCGGGACCCGGGACAGGCTCTATTGGCAATCAGCCCCAGCATTTT. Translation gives CASSPGPGTGSIGNQPQHF.

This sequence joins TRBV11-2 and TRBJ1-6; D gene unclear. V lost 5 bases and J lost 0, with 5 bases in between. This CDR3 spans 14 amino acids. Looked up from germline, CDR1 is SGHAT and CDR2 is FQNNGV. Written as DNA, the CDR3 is TGTGCCAGCAGCCCGAGCTCCTATAATTCACCCCTCCACTTT. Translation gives CASSPSSYNSPLHF.

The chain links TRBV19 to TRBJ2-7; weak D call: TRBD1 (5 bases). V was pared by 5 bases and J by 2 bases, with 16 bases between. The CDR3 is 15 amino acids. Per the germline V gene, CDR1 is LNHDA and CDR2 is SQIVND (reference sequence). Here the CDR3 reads CASSPQGQGTYEQYF. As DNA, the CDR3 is TGTGCCAGTAGTCCACAAGGGCAGGGTACCTACGAGCAGTACTTC.

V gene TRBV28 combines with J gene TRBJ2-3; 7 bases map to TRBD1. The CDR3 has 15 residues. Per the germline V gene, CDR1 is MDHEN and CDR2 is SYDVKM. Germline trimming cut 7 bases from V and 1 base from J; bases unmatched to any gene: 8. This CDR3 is CASTLITGGTDTQYF. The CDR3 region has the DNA TGTGCCAGCACCTTAATAACAGGGGGCACAGATACGCAGTATTTT.

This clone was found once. This chain's CDR3 is CASSLYPQTGYEQYF. The CDR3, as DNA: TGTGCCAGCAGCTTGTACCCACAAACAGGGTACGAGCAGTACTTC. The rearrangement joins TRBV11-2 to TRBJ2-7; TRBD1 is a possible D gene (6 bases). With 3 bases removed from V and 4 bases from J, the gap between germline ends came to 16 bases. The CDR3 consists of 15 residues. Germline CDR1 SGHAT, CDR2 FQNNGV.